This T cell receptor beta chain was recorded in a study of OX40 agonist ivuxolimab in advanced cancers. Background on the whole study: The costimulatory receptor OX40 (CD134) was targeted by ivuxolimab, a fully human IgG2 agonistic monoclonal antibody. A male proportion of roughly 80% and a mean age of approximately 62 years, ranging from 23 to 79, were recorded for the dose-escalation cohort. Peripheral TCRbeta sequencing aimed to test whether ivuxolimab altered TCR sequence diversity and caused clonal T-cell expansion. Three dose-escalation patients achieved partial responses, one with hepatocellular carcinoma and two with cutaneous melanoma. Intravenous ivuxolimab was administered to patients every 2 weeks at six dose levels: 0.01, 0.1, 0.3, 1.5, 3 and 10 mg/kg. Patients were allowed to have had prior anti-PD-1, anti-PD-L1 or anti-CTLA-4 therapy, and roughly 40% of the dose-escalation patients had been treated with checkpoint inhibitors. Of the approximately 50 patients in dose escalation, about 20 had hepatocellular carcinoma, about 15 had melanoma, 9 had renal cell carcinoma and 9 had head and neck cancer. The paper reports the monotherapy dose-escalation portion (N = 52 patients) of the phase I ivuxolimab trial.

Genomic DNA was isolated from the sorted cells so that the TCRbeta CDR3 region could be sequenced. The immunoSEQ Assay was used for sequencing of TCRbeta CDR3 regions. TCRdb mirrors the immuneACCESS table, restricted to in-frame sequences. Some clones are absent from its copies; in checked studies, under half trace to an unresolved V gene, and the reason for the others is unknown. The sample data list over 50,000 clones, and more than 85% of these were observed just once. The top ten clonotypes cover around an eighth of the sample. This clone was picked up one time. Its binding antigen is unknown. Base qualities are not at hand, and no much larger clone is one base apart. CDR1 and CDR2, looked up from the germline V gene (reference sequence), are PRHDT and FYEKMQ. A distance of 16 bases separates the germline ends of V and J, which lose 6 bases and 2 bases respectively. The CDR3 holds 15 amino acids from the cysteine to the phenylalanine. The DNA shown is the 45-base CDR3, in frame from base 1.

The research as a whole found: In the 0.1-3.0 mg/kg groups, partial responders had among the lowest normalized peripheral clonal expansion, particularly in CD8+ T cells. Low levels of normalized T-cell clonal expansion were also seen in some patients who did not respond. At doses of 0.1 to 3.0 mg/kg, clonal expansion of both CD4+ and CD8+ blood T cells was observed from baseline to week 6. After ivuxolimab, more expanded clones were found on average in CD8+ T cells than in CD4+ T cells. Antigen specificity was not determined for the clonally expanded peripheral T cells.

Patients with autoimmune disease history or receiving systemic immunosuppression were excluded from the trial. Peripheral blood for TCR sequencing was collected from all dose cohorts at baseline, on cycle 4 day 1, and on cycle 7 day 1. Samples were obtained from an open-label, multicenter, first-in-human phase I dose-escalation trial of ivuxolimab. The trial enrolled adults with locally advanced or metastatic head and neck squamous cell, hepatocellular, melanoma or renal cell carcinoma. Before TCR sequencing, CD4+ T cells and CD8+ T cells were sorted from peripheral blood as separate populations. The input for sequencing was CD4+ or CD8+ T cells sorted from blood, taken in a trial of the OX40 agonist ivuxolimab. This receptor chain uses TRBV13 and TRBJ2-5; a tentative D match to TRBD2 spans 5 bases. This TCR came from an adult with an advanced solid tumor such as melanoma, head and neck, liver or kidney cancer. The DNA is TGTGCCAGCAGTGTCCGAGGGCTGGAACAAGAGACCCAGTACTTC. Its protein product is CASSVRGLEQETQYF.